This is a list of T cell receptor beta chains from one sample in a study of early T cells in non-severe SARS-CoV-2 infection. From the 5' RACE reads, TCRdb called clonotypes with MiXCR, one entry per CDR3 protein. The sample comprises 100,000 to 150,000 distinct CDR3 sequences, approximately 15% of which are singletons, and around a fifth rests with the top ten. The sequenced sample was whole blood. These receptors came from an adult who was a healthcare worker with PCR-confirmed SARS-CoV-2 infection or an uninfected control (not recorded which). CDR3s include the opening cysteine and the closing phenylalanine or tryptophan. Expanded clones are given a class, and other clones once, few, many or no size at all.

few	TRBV9	TRBJ1-6	CASSVEGAEYSPLHF
few	TRBV7-8	TRBJ2-5	CASSFGYQETQYF
.	TRBV2	TRBJ2-6	CASSTSLGANVLTF
many	TRBV6-6	TRBJ1-4	CASSYRETATNEKLFF
few	TRBV20-1	TRBJ2-3	CRPARGGGTDTQYF
.	TRBV30	TRBJ2-7	CAWSRGQPFSYEQYF
few	TRBV5-1	TRBJ2-1	CASSWTTPEMGEQFF
.	TRBV5-1	TRBJ1-1	CASSLMAETSEAFF
.	TRBV4-1	TRBJ1-3	CASSPRLISENTIYF
few	TRBV6-6	TRBJ2-5	CASSYVSGRQETQYF
.	TRBV5-4	TRBJ2-2	CASSLDPGKFNTGELFF
.	TRBV20-1	TRBJ1-1	CSAPPTGGTEAFF
many	TRBV10-3	TRBJ1-6	CATGRDPNNSPLHF
.	TRBV6-6	TRBJ1-1	CASSVGAWNTEAFF
.	TRBV20-1	TRBJ2-5	CSARLGLQTQETQYF
.	TRBV20-1	TRBJ1-5	CSAIYPGGNQPQHF
.	TRBV5-8	TRBJ1-3	CASSLSGTHTIYF
.	TRBV7-9	TRBJ2-3	CASSLSGSRHHDTQYF
.	TRBV2	TRBJ2-3	CASSPASGGGTDTQYF
.	TRBV5-1	TRBJ2-1	CASSFVGGGQFF
few	TRBV20-1	TRBJ1-3	CSALPGQATGGNTIYF
.	TRBV12-3/TRBV12-4	TRBJ1-3	CATKQGGSGNTIYF
many	TRBV19	TRBJ1-5	CASSIVGTYGSNQPQHF
.	TRBV20-1	TRBJ2-3	CSARDLSGAGDTQYF
few	TRBV20-1	TRBJ2-3	CSARSAGSGWADTQYF
few	TRBV6-2/TRBV6-3	TRBJ1-5	CASSKTLYQPQHF
.	TRBV7-8	TRBJ2-3	CASRDTSTDTQYF
few	TRBV20-1	TRBJ1-5	CSAVDPVPNQPQHF
.	TRBV4-1	TRBJ1-2	CASSQAQGTYGYTF
many	TRBV6-6	TRBJ1-2	CASVEGTNYGYTF
.	TRBV15	TRBJ2-7	CATSIAGYEQYF
.	TRBV3-1	TRBJ2-1	CASSPRSWGAYNEQFF
.	TRBV7-9	TRBJ2-1	CASTNWADNEQFF
few	TRBV5-1	TRBJ2-7	CASSWDRSYEQYF
many	TRBV6-1	TRBJ1-5	CATLGGSNQPQHF
.	TRBV9	TRBJ2-3	CASSVSGGSTDTQYF
.	TRBV2	TRBJ1-1	CASRGTLEAFF
many	TRBV12-3/TRBV12-4	TRBJ1-2	CASSLIGLVGYTF
.	TRBV3-1	TRBJ2-5	CASSLSGRGRETQCF
.	TRBV7-6	TRBJ2-1	CASSSGTGNYNEQFF
few	TRBV5-1	TRBJ2-5	CASSFNQGGGVQETQYF
.	TRBV6-5	TRBJ2-2	CASSVDGTFGELFF
.	TRBV10-2	TRBJ2-2	CATSQTGAGELFF
.	TRBV7-3	TRBJ2-1	CASSTAGLAGAYNEQFF
.	TRBV6-6	TRBJ1-5	CASSRDPPDQPQHF
few	TRBV24-1	TRBJ2-3	CATSPSGSDTQYF
few	TRBV2	TRBJ1-1	CATCPGTNTEAFF
few	TRBV5-1	TRBJ2-5	CASSLGDRGETQYF
.	TRBV3-1	TRBJ2-1	CASSQGGTPYNEQFF
.	TRBV30	TRBJ1-3	CAWSPLRAGNTIYF
many	TRBV11-2	TRBJ2-6	CASSPRWLTGANVLTF
.	TRBV18	TRBJ1-2	CASSQIPGQGTHYGYTF
.	TRBV6-6	TRBJ1-5	CASSSGRGGSNQPQHF
few	TRBV4-2	TRBJ1-1	CASSQGPPGSTEAFF